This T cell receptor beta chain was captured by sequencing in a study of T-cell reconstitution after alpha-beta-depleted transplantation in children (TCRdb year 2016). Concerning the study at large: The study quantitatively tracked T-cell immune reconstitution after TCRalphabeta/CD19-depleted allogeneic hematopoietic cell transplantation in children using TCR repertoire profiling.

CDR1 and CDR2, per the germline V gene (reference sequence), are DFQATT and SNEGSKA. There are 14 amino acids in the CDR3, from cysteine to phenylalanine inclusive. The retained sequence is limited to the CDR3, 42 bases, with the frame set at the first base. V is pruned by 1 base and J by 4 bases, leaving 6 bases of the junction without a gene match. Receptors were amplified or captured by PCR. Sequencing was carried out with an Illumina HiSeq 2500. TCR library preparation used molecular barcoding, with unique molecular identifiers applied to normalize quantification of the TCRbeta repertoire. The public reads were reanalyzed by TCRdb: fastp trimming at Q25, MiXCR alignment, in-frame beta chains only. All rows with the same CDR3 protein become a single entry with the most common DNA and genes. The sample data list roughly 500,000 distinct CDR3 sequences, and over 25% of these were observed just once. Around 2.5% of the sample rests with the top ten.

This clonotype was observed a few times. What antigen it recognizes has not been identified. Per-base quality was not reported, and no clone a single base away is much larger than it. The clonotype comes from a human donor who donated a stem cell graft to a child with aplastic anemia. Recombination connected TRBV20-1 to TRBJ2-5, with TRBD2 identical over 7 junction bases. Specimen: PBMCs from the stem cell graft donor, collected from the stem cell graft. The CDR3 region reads CSARVGGGGETQYF. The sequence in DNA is TGCAGTGCTAGAGTGGGGGGGGGAGGAGAGACCCAGTACTTC.